This record covers a single TCR beta chain. In the source study's methods: Quantification of nucleated cells was approximated via reference gene primer amplification. TCRdb's copy holds only in-frame clones and misses some; the assay was immunoSEQ multiplex PCR. The V and J calls and clone size are taken from that table; D and trimming were inferred from the DNA. This table holds more than 90,000 clones, roughly nine tenths found once. V was pared by 3 bases and J by 4 bases, with 9 bases of the junction left unmatched. The CDR3 is 15 amino acids. Germline CDR1 is SGDLS and CDR2 is YYNGEE. The sample belongs to a study of blood T cell repertoires in COVID-19. Overall study: The United States, Italy and Spain supplied acute and convalescent COVID-19 samples. PBMCs, B-cell-depleted T cells, or T cells were the source of the cDNA or gDNA that made up the material.

Sequencing used peripheral blood. This chain links TRBV9 with TRBJ1-2; 7 positions match TRBD1. The receptor was derived from a man in his 70s who had recovered from COVID-19. The CDR3 region is CASSERQGGGYGYTF. In nucleotides, the CDR3 is TGTGCCAGCAGCGAAAGACAGGGTGGGGGCTATGGCTACACCTTC.